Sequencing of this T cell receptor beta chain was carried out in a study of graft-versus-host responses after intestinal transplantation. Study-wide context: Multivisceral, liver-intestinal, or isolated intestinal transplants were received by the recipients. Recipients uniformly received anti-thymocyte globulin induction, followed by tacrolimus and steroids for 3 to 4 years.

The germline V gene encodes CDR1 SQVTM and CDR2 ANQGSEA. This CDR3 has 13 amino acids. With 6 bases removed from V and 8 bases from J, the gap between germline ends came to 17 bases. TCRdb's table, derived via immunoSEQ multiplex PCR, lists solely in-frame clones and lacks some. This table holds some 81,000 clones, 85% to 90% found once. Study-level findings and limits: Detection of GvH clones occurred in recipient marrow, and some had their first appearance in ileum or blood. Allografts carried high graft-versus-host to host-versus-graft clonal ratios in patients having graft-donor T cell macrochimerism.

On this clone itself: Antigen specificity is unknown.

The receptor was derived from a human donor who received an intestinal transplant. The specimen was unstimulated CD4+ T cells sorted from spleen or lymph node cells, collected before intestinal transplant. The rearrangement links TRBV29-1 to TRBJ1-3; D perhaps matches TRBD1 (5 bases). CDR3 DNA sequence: TGCAGCGTCCAGCTGCAGGGTGGTCACACCATATATTTT. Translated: CSVQLQGGHTIYF.